Listed below are T cell receptor beta chains from one sample, sequenced in a study of blood T cell repertoires in COVID-19. Only in-frame clones appear in the TCRdb table, and some are missing; sequencing was by immunoSEQ multiplex PCR. The sample shows more than 85,000 clones, 70% to 85% of them seen only once. The source material was peripheral blood. These receptors all come from a human donor in a cohort sampled during active COVID-19. CDR3s include the opening cysteine and the closing phenylalanine or tryptophan. The order of the fields is J gene, clone size, D gene, V gene, CDR3 DNA, CDR3 protein. D genes are given only for firm matches. Not every row has a clone size; where given, it reads once, few, many or a size class.

TRBJ1-4 NA NA TRBV4-2 TGTGCCAGCAGCCAAGGGGAAGGGCCTACAGGGAGTTTGTACGAAAAACTGTTTTTT CASSQGEGPTGSLYEKLFF
TRBJ2-1 NA NA TRBV19 TGTGCCAGTAGTATCGGTCTAGCGAAGTCAGGTGAGCAGTTCTTC CASSIGLAKSGEQFF
TRBJ1-6 NA TRBD1 TRBV19 TGTGCCAGTAGTGGGGTTCCGGGACAGAGAAATTCACCCCTCCACTTT CASSGVPGQRNSPLHF
TRBJ1-5 NA TRBD1 TRBV19 TGTGCCAGTAGTACGACGGGACAGGGAAATCAGCCCCAGCATTTT CASSTTGQGNQPQHF
TRBJ2-7 NA TRBD2 TRBV27 TGTGCCAGCAGTTCGCCGAATAGCGGGCCCCGCTACGAGCAGTACTTC CASSSPNSGPRYEQYF
TRBJ1-5 once TRBD1 TRBV6-5 TGTGCCAGCAGTTACTCGAGTAGGGGGCGGAATCAGCCCCAGCATTTT CASSYSSRGRNQPQHF
TRBJ2-1 NA NA TRBV19 TGTGCCAGTAGGAAACCCCCGGGGGAGCCCAGCAATGAGCAGTTCTTC CASRKPPGEPSNEQFF
TRBJ1-1 NA TRBD1 TRBV6-6 TGTGCCAGCAGTCCGAGGACAGGGCGGGGGTCCAACACTGAAGCTTTCTTT CASSPRTGRGSNTEAFF
TRBJ2-3 NA NA TRBV5-1 TGCGCCAGCAGCTTGCAGGGAACCACAGATACGCAGTATTTT CASSLQGTTDTQYF
TRBJ2-7 few NA TRBV5-4 TGTGCCAGCAGCTTATCGGACAGATCCTACGAGCAGTACTTC CASSLSDRSYEQYF
TRBJ1-5 NA NA TRBV6-6 TGTGCCAGCAGAGACAGACTCGATCAGCCCCAGCATTTT CASRDRLDQPQHF
TRBJ1-2 NA TRBD1 TRBV28 TGTGCCAGCAGTTTAACGCCCGGGACAGGATGGGATGGCTACACCTTC CASSLTPGTGWDGYTF
TRBJ1-3 NA NA TRBV28 TGTGCCAGCAAGACTCCGGGATATTACCCTCAAAGCTCTGGAAACACCATATATTTT CASKTPGYYPQSSGNTIYF
TRBJ2-1 NA NA TRBV9 TGTGCCAGCAGCGTAGTGGCGACGGGTGGCAATGAGCAGTTCTTC CASSVVATGGNEQFF
TRBJ2-1 NA NA TRBV18 TGTGCCAGCTCACCACCGGCAGGGCCAAATGAGCAGTTCTTC CASSPPAGPNEQFF
TRBJ1-4 NA NA TRBV6-5 TGTGCCAGCACCTACCGGACACCCTCCCTGGAAAAACTGTTTTTT CASTYRTPSLEKLFF